The T cell receptor (beta chain) under discussion was sequenced for a study of T cells after yellow fever vaccination. Across the study: Fractions with few cells were prepared using SMART-Seq v4 Ultra Low Input.

Comment on this clonotype: The antigen remains undetermined.

Findings and limits, study-wide: Sorted repertoires could include abundant contaminating clonotypes from bulk cells.

It was through 5'RACE template switching that TCR cDNA was made, with a universal primer site and UMIs added. Each CDR3 protein is one row after TCRdb ran MiXCR on the 5' RACE reads. The sample contains 620,000 or so distinct CDR3 sequences, around 16% of which appear only once. Trimming removed 8 bases from V and 8 bases from J, with 10 bases in between. CDR1 and CDR2 from the germline V gene are SNHLY and FYNNEI. The CDR3 spans 11 residues. This sequence originates from a man between 18 and 29 years old who received the YFV17D yellow fever vaccine. Sequenced material: PBMCs, taken 5 to 6 days after the first yellow fever vaccination. This sequence joins TRBV2 and TRBJ2-1; the D gene is possibly TRBD1 (6 bases). CDR3 amino acids: CASVTGYEQFF. For the CDR3, the DNA is TGTGCCAGCGTTACAGGGTATGAGCAGTTCTTC.